The 8 T cell receptor beta chains given below trace back to one sample, sequenced in a study of blood T cell repertoires in COVID-19. Using immunoSEQ multiplex PCR, the repertoire was profiled, and TCRdb retains in-frame clones only, with some absent. Altogether a few hundred thousand clones are present, 75% to 90% being singletons, with the ten largest covering 2% to 3%. Sequenced material: PBMCs or T cells enriched from blood (not recorded which). The source is a young woman who had recovered from COVID-19.

This sequence joins TRBV28 and TRBJ1-2; TRBD1 matches at 7 bases. Germline CDR1 and CDR2: MDHEN and SYDVKM. V lost 6 bases to trimming and J lost 3 bases; unmatched junction nucleotides: 7. The CDR3 is 14 residues long. CDR3: CASRRQGSHYGYTF. DNA of the CDR3: TGTGCCAGCAGGCGACAGGGATCCCACTATGGCTACACCTTC.

V and J are TRBV24-1 and TRBJ1-6; TRBD1 is a possible D gene (6 bases). With 6 bases removed from V and 7 bases from J, the gap between germline ends came to 9 bases. This CDR3 region has 13 residues. Germline CDR1 and CDR2: KGHDR and SFDVKD. The CDR3 sequence is CATSSQGNSPLHF. CDR3 DNA sequence: TGTGCCACCAGTTCACAGGGAAATTCACCCCTCCACTTT.

This clone was seen a single time. The rearrangement uses TRBV5-4 and TRBJ1-4; D unclear. The length of the CDR3 is 15 residues. Trimming left V 0 bases short and J 1 base short, with 7 bases between. Germline lookup yields CDR1 SGHNT and CDR2 YYREEE (reference sequence). CDR3 DNA: TGTGCCAGCAGCTTGGAGGGAGGAACTAATGAAAAACTGTTTTTT. It specifies CASSLEGGTNEKLFF.

With respect to this clone: This sample also contains other DNA sequences that code for the same CDR3. Here the CDR3 DNA reads TGCGCCAGCAGCCAAGAAGTTACAGGATATCAGCCCCAGCATTTT. As protein: CASSQEVTGYQPQHF. The V call is TRBV4-1, the J call TRBJ1-5, with D possibly matching TRBD1 (5 bases). Germline V CDR1 and CDR2: MGHRA, YSYEKL. CDR3 length: 15 residues. V was clipped by 0 bases and J by 5 bases, with 11 bases between them.

The chain joins TRBV21-1 to TRBJ2-4; TRBD1, as called in the table, went unchecked against the DNA. TRBV21-1 is a pseudogene locus. CDR3 length equals 14 residues. The CDR3 here is CASSIWDRQNIQYF. In nucleotides, the CDR3 is TGTGCCAGCAGCATATGGGACAGGCAAAACATTCAGTACTTC.

This sequence joins TRBV4-1 and TRBJ1-4; D possibly corresponds to TRBD1 (5 bases). Germline V gene sequence: CDR1 MGHRA, CDR2 YSYEKL. V lost 4 bases, J lost 8 bases, and 20 bases lay in between. This CDR3 has 16 amino acids. CDR3 nucleotide sequence: TGCGCCAGCAGCCTTGGTCGAGGAGGGGACCGCGAAAAACTGTTTTTT. Its translation is CASSLGRGGDREKLFF.

This chain connects TRBV28 to TRBJ1-1; D remains unclear. There are 16 residues in the CDR3. In germline, CDR1 is MDHEN, CDR2 SYDVKM. V gave up 5 bases and J gave up 0 bases, with 16 bases separating them. The CDR3 bases are TGTGCCAGCAGTACCCGAAGGACGGGATTGAACACTGAAGCTTTCTTT. As protein: CASSTRRTGLNTEAFF.

The chain recombines TRBV3-1 (or the pseudogene TRBV3-2) with TRBJ2-3; 8 bases match TRBD2. The J segment lost 1 base and the V segment lost 3 bases, leaving 3 bases of the junction unmatched. This CDR3 is 15 amino acids long. The germline V gene has CDR1 LGHDT and CDR2 YNNKEL (reference sequence). CDR3 sequence reads: CASSQWRGGTDTQYF. CDR3 coding DNA: TGTGCCAGCAGCCAGTGGCGGGGGGGCACAGATACGCAGTATTTT.